This TCR beta chain is drawn from a study of cytomegalovirus exposure and HLA in healthy donors. General study findings and limits: In a later analysis, first-cohort TCR clusters were found to tend to co-occur in the 120 validation repertoires. Most TCR sequences were seen very rarely across donors, but some public TCRs occurred in many.

As to this clone: Its specificity is unknown.

Libraries were prepared by immunoSEQ multiplex PCR; TCRdb keeps only in-frame clonotypes and omits some of them. This table holds some 98,000 clones, roughly nine tenths found once. Trimming cost V 3 bases and J 1 base, with 12 bases left between them. Per the germline V gene, CDR1 is LGHNA and CDR2 is YSLEER. The CDR3 loop spans 15 amino acids. Sample: PBMCs. The chain has TRBV4-3 and TRBJ1-1, with D unclear. This TCR came from a man aged 18 to 30 in good health and CMV-seropositive. This CDR3 is CASSQSKTTNTEAFF. The DNA for the CDR3 is TGCGCCAGCAGCCAGTCGAAAACAACGAACACTGAAGCTTTCTTT.